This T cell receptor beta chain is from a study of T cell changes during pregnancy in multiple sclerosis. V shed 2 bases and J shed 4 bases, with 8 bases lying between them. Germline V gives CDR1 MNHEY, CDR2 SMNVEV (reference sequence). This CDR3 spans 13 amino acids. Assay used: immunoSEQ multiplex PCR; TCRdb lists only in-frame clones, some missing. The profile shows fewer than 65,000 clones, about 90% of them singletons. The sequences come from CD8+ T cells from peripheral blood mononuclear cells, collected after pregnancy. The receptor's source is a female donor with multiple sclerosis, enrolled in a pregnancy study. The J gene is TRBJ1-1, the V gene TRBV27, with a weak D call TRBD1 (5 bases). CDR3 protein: CASSLGGGTEAFF. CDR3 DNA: TGTGCCAGCAGTTTAGGGGGGGGCACTGAAGCTTTCTTT.